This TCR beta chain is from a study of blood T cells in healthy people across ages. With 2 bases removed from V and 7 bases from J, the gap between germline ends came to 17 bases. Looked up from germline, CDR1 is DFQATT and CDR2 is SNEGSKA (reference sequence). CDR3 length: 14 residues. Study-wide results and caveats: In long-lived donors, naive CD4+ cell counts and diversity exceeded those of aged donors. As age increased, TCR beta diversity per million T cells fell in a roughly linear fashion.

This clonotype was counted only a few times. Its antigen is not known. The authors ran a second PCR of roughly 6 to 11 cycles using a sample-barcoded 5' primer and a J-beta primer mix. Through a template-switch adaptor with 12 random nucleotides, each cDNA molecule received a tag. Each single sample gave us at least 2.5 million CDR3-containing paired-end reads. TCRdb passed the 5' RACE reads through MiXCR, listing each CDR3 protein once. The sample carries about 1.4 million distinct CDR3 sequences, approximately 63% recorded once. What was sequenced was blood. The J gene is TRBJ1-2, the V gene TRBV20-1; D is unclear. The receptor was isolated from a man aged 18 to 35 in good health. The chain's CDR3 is CSARREPGSVGYTF. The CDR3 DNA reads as TGCAGTGCTAGACGGGAACCCGGGAGTGTTGGCTACACCTTC.